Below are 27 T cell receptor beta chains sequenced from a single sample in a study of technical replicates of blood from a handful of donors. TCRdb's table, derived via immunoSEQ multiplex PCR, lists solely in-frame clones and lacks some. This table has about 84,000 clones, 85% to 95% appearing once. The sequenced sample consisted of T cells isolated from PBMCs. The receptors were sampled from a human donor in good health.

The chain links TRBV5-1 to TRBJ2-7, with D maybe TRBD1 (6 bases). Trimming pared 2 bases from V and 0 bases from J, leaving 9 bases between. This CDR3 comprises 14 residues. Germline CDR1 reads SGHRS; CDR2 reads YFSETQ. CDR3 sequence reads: CASSFNRDSYEQYF. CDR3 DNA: TGCGCCAGCAGCTTCAACAGGGACTCCTACGAGCAGTACTTC.

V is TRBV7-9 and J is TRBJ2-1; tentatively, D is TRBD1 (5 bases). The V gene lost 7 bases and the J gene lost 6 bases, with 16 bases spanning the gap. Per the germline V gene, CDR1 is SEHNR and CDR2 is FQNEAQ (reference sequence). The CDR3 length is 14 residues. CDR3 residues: CASNTDSDGNEQFF. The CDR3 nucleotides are TGTGCCAGCAACACCGACAGTGATGGCAATGAGCAGTTCTTC.

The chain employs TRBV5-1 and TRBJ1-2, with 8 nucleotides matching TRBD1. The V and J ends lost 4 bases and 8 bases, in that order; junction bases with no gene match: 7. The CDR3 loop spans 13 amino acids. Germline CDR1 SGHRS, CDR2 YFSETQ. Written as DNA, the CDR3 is TGCGCCAGCAGCCAAGGACAGGGTGGGGGCTACACCTTC. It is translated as CASSQGQGGGYTF.

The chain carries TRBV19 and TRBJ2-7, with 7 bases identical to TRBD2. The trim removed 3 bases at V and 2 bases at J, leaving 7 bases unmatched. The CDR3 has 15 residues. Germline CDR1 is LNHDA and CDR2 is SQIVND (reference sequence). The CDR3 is CASSMSSGITYEQYF. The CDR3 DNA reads TGTGCCAGTAGTATGTCTAGCGGAATTACCTACGAGCAGTACTTC.

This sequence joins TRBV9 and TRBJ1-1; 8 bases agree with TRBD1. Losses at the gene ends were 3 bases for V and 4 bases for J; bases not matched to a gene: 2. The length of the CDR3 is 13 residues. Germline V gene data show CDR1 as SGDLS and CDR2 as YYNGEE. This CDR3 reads CASSAGQVTEAFF. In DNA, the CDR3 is TGTGCCAGCAGCGCGGGACAGGTCACTGAAGCTTTCTTT.

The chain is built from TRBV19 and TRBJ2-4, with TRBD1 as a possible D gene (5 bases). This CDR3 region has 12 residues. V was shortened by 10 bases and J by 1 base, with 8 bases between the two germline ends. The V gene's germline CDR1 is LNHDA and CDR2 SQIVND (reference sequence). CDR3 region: CATAGAKNIQYF. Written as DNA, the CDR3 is TGTGCCACCGCAGGGGCCAAAAACATTCAGTACTTC. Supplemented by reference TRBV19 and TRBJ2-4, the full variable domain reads DGGITQSPKYLFRKEGQNVTLSCEQNLNHDAMYWYRQDPGQGLRLIYYSQIVNDFQKGDIAEGYSVSREKKESFPLTVTSAQKNPTAFYLCATAGAKNIQYFGAGTRLSVL.

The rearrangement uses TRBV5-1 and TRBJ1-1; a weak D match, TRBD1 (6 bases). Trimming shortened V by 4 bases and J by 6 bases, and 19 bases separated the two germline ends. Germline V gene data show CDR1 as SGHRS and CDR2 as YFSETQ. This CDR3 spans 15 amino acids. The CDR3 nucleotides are TGCGCCAGCAGCAACCCGGGACATCAACGCGCTGAAGCTTTCTTT. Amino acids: CASSNPGHQRAEAFF.

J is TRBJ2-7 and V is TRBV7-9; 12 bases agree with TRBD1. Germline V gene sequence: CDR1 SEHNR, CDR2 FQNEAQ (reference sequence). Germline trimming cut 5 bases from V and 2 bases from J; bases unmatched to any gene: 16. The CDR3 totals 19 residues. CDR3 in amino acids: CASSTFRDRGLHLTYEQYF. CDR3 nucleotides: TGTGCCAGCAGCACCTTCCGGGACAGGGGGCTCCACTTGACCTACGAGCAGTACTTC.

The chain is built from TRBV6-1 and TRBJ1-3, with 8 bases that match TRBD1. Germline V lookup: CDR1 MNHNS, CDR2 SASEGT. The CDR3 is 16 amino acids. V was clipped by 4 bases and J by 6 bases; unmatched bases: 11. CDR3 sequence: CASSATGGVRANTIYF. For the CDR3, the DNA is TGTGCCAGCAGTGCTACAGGGGGAGTTCGGGCAAACACCATATATTTT.

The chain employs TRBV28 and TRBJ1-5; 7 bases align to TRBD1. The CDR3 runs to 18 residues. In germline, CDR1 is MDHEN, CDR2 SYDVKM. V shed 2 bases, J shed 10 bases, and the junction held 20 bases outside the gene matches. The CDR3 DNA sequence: TGTGCCAGCAGTTTAGGGCAGGGGGTGCGGGGCGTGGGGCCCCCCCAGCATTTT. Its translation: CASSLGQGVRGVGPPQHF.

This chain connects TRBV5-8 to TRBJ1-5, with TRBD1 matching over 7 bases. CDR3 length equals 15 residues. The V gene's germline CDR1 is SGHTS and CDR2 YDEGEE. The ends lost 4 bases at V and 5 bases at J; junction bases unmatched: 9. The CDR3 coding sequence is TGTGCCAGCAGCATCGGACAGGTAATATATCAGCCCCAGCATTTT. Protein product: CASSIGQVIYQPQHF. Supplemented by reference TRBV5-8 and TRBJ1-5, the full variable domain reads EAGVTQSPTHLIKTRGQQATLRCSPISGHTSVYWYQQALGLGLQFLLWYDEGEERNRGNFPPRFSGRQFPNYSSELNVNALELEDSALYLCASSIGQVIYQPQHFGDGTRLSIL.

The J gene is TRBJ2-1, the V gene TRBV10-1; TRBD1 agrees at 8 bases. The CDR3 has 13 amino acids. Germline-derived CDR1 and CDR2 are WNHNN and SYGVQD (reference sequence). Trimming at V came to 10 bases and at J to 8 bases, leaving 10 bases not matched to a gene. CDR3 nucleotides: TGCGCCACGGAGCCAGGACAGGGTGATGAGCAGTTCTTC. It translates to CATEPGQGDEQFF.

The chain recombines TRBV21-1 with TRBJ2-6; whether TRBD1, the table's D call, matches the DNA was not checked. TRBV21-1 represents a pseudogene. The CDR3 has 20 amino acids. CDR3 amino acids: CASSKAPLYRVKAGANVLTF. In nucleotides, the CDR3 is TGTGCCAGCAGCAAAGCCCCTCTTTACAGGGTCAAGGCTGGGGCCAACGTCCTGACTTTC.

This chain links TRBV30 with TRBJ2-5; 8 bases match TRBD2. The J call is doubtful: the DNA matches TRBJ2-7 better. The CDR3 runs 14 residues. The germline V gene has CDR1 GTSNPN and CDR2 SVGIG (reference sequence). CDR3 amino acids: CAWSTRGLAYEQYF. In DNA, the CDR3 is TGTGCCTGGAGCACGCGGGGACTAGCCTACGAGCAGTACTTC.

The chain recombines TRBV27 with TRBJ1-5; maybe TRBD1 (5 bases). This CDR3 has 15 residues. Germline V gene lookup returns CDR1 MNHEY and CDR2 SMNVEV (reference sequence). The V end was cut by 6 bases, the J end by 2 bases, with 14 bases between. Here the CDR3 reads CASSLDSPRNQPQHF. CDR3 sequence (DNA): TGTGCCAGCAGCTTAGACAGCCCGCGCAATCAGCCCCAGCATTTT.

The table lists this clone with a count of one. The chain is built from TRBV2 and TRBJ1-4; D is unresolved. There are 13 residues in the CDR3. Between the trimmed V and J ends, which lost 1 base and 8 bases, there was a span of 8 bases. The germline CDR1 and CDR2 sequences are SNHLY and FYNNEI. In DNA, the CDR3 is TGTGCCAGCAGTGAAGAATATAAAGAAAAACTGTTTTTT. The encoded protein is CASSEEYKEKLFF. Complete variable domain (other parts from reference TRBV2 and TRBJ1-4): EPEVTQTPSHQVTQMGQEVILRCVPISNHLYFYWYRQILGQKVEFLVSFYNNEISEKSEIFDDQFSVERPDGSNFTLKIRSTKLEDSAMYFCASSEEYKEKLFFGSGTQLSVL.

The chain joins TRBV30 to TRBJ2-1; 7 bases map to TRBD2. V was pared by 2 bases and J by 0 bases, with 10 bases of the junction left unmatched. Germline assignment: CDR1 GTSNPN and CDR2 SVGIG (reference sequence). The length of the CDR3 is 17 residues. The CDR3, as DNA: TGTGCCTGGAGTCTATATATAAGCGGGGTCTCCTACAATGAGCAGTTCTTC. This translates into CAWSLYISGVSYNEQFF.

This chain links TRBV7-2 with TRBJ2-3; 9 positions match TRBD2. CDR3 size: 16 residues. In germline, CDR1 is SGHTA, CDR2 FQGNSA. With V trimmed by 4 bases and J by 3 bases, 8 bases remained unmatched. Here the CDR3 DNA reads TGTGCCAGCAGCTCCCCGGGACTAGCTGAAACAGATACGCAGTATTTT. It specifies CASSSPGLAETDTQYF.

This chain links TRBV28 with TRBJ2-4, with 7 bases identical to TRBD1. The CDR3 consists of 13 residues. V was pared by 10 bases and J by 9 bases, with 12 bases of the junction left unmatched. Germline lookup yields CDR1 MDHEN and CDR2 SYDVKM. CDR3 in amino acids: CAIETRQGSIQYF. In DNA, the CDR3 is TGTGCCATCGAAACCCGACAGGGCAGCATTCAGTACTTC.

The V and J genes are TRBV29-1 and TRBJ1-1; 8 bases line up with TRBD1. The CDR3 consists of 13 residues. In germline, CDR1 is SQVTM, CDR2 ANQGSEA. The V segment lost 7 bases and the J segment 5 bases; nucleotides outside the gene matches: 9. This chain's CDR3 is CSGGQGGKTEAFF. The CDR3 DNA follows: TGCAGCGGAGGACAGGGAGGGAAGACTGAAGCTTTCTTT. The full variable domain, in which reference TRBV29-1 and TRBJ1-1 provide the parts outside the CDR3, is SAVISQKPSRDICQRGTSLTIQCQVDSQVTMMFWYRQQPGQSLTLIATANQGSEATYESGFVIDKFPISRPNLTFSTLTVSNMSPEDSSIYLCSGGQGGKTEAFFGQGTRLTVV.

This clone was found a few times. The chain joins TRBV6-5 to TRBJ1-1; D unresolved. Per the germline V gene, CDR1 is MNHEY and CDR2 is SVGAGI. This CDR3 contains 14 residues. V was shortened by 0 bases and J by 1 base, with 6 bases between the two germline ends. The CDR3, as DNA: TGTGCCAGCAGTTACTCGAGGAAGAACACTGAAGCTTTCTTT. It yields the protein CASSYSRKNTEAFF.

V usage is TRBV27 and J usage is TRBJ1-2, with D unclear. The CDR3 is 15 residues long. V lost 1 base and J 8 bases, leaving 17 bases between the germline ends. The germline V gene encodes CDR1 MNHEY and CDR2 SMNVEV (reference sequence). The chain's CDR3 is CASSLLSRNHQGYTF. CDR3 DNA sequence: TGTGCCAGCAGTTTATTGTCTAGAAACCATCAAGGCTACACCTTC.

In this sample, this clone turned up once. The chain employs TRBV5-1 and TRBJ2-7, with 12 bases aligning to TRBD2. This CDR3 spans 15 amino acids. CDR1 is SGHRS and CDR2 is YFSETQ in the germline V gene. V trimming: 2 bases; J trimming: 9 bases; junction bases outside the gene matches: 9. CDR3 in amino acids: CASSFGLAGLPGQYF. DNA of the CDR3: TGCGCCAGCAGCTTTGGACTAGCGGGACTTCCAGGGCAGTACTTC.

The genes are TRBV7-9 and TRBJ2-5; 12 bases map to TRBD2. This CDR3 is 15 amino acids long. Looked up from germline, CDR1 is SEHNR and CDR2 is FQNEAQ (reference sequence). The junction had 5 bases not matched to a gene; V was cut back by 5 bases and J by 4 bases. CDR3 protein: CASSRPGLAGETQYF. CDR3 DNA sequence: TGTGCCAGCAGCCGACCGGGACTAGCGGGAGAGACCCAGTACTTC.

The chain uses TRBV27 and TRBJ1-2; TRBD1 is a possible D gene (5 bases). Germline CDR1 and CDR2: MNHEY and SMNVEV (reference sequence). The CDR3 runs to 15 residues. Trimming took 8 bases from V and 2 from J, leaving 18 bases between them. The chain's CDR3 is CASSLYPTENYGYTF. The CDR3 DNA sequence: TGTGCCAGCTCCCTTTACCCGACAGAGAACTATGGCTACACCTTC.

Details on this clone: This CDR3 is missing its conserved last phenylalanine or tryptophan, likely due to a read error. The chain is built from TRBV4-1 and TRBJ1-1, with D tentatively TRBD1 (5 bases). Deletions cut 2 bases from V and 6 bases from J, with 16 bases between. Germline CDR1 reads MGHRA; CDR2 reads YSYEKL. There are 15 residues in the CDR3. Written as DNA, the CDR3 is TGCGCCAGCAGCCAACAGGGACTGGGGTCCCCTGAAGCTTTCCTT. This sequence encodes CASSQQGLGSPEAFL.

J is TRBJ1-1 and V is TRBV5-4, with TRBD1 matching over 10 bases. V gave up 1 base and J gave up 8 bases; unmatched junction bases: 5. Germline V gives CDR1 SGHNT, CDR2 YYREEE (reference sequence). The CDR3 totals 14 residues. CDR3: CASSLMGTGVEAFF. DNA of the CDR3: TGTGCCAGCAGCTTGATGGGGACAGGGGTGGAAGCTTTCTTT.